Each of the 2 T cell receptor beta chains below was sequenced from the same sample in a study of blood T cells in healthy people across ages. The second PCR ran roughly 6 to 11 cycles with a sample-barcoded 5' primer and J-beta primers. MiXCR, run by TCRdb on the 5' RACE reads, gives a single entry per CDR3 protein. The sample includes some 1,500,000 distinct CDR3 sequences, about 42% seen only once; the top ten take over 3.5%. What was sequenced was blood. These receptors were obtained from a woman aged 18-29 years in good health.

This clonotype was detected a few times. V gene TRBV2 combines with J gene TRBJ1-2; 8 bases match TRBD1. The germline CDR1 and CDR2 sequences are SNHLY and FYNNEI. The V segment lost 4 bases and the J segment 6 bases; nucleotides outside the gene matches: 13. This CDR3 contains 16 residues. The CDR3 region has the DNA TGTGCCAGCAGTGGAGGACAGGGCGGTTTCCTTAATGGCTACACCTTC. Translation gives CASSGGQGGFLNGYTF.

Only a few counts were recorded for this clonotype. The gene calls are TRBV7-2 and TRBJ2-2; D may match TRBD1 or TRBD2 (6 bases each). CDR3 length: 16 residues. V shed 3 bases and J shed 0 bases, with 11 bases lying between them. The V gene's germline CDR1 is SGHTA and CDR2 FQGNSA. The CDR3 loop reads CASSFNGGANTGELFF. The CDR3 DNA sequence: TGTGCCAGCAGCTTTAACGGGGGCGCGAACACCGGGGAGCTGTTTTTT.